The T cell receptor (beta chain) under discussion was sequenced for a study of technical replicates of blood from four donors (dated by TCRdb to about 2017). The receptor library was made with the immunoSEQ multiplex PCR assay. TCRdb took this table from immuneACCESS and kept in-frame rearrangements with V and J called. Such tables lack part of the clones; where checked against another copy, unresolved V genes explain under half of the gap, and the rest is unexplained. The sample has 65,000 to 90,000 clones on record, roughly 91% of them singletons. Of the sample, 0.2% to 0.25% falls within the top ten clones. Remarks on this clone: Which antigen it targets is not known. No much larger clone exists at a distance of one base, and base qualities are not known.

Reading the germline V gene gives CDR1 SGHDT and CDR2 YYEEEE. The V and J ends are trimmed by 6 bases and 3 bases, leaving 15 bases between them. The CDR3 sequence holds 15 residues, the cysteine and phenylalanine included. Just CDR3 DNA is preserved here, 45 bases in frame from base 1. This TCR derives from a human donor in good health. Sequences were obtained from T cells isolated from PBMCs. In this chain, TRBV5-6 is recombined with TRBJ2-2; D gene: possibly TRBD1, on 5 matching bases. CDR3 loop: CASTTKQGDTGELFF. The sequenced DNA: TGTGCCAGCACGACAAAGCAGGGTGACACCGGGGAGCTGTTTTTT.